Each of the 21 T cell receptor beta chains below was sequenced from the same sample in a study of T cells in Graves' hyperthyroidism and ophthalmopathy (dated by TCRdb to about 2019). Receptors were amplified or captured by multiplex PCR. The listed sequencing device is Illumina HiSeq 2000. Amplification of TCR beta CDR3 regions was carried out from RNA transcripts. The first round of RT-PCR for the TCR CDR3 was performed with the HTBI primer set and the Qiagen OneStep RT-PCR kit. In TCRdb, the public reads were trimmed at Q25 with fastp and aligned with MiXCR, with productive beta chains retained. Merged by CDR3 protein, the rows form single entries marked with the most common genes and DNA. The sample yields hundreds of thousands of distinct CDR3 sequences; 14% were counted once. About 10% of the sample is in the top ten clones. Material: blood. These receptors all come from a woman aged 18-35 years with Graves' hyperthyroidism.

This clonotype came up many times. The genes are TRBV20-1 and TRBJ2-7, with TRBD1 identical over 10 bases. The CDR3 loop spans 19 amino acids. V was pared by 0 bases and J by 0 bases, with 14 bases of the junction left unmatched. Germline V lookup: CDR1 DFQATT, CDR2 SNEGSKA (reference sequence). CDR3 nucleotides: TGCAGTGCTAGAGATTTTGGGACAGGGGTGGGAGGGGGCTCCTACGAGCAGTACTTC. This gives the protein CSARDFGTGVGGGSYEQYF.

The chain employs TRBV25-1 and TRBJ1-1; the D is unclear. Germline assignment: CDR1 MGHDK and CDR2 SYGVNS. V gave up 4 bases and J gave up 1 base, with 7 bases separating them. CDR3 length equals 13 residues. The CDR3: CASSANGNTEAFF. The DNA of the CDR3 is TGTGCCAGCAGTGCCAACGGGAACACTGAAGCTTTCTTT.

This chain links TRBV20-1 with TRBJ2-1; 7 bases match TRBD1. Germline CDR1 DFQATT, CDR2 SNEGSKA (reference sequence). CDR3 size: 12 residues. J lost 6 bases, V lost 3 bases, and 2 bases had no gene match. The CDR3, as DNA: TGCAGTGCTAGGAGGGGGCGCAATGAGCAGTTCTTC. Protein product: CSARRGRNEQFF.

Only a few counts were recorded for this clonotype. This chain uses TRBV29-1 with TRBJ2-1, with 7 bases that match TRBD2. Germline CDR1 reads SQVTM; CDR2 reads ANQGSEA. This CDR3 is built from 14 residues. V lost 5 bases and J lost 5; bases outside the gene matches: 9. In DNA form, the CDR3 reads TGCAGCGTTCTCCCGGGAGGAGGGGACAATGAGCAGTTCTTC. Translating gives CSVLPGGGDNEQFF.

The genes are TRBV19 and TRBJ1-5; 11 bases fit TRBD1. The V gene's germline CDR1 is LNHDA and CDR2 SQIVND (reference sequence). V lost 3 bases, J lost 5 bases, and 9 bases stayed unmatched. The CDR3 covers 17 residues. The CDR3 region has the DNA TGTGCCAGTAGTATTAACTACGGACAGGGGGCGGATCAGCCCCAGCATTTT. The encoded protein is CASSINYGQGADQPQHF.

Regarding this clonotype: A much larger clone lies one base from this, so it may be a read error. The chain links TRBV30 to TRBJ2-1; D not certain. This CDR3 is built from 15 residues. Germline V gene sequence: CDR1 GTSNPN, CDR2 SVGIG (reference sequence). The CDR3 protein is CVWSVGSGSYNEQFF. The DNA of the CDR3 is TGTGTCTGGAGTGTAGGGTCTGGTAGTTACAATGAGCAGTTCTTC.

This clonotype was seen at least ten times. This chain uses TRBV2 with TRBJ1-6, with 7 bases fitting TRBD1. The junction had 2 bases not matched to a gene; V was cut back by 6 bases and J by 6 bases. Germline CDR1 reads SNHLY; CDR2 reads FYNNEI. The CDR3 contains 13 residues. Written as DNA, the CDR3 is TGTGCCAGCAGCCGGGACAGTAATTCACCCCTCCACTTT. Translating gives CASSRDSNSPLHF.

Note on this clonotype: One end of the junction varies from germline; a read error may be responsible. The chain employs TRBV6-1 and TRBJ1-1; 12 nucleotides align to TRBD1. Germline V lookup: CDR1 MNHNS, CDR2 SASEGT. The CDR3 loop spans 13 amino acids. CDR3 nucleotides: TGTGCCAGCATGGGACAGGGGGCTGCTGAAGCCTTCTTT. It specifies CASMGQGAAEAFF.

In its sample, this clonotype was seen a few times. The chain combines TRBV10-3 with TRBJ2-7; no firm D call. CDR1 is ENHRY and CDR2 is SYGVKD in the germline V gene. The CDR3 runs 14 residues. Trimming stripped 3 bases from V and 3 bases from J, with 12 bases between. This chain's CDR3 is CAISDPSVGYEQYF. CDR3 DNA sequence: TGTGCCATCAGTGATCCCAGCGTCGGCTACGAGCAGTACTTC.

This clonotype has a count of ten or more. The chain couples TRBV20-1 to TRBJ1-5; tentatively, D is TRBD1 (6 bases). V was trimmed by 3 bases and J by 1 base, leaving 10 bases between them. This CDR3 comprises 14 residues. Germline V gene data show CDR1 as DFQATT and CDR2 as SNEGSKA (reference sequence). CDR3 residues: CSARGHTSNQPQHF. The DNA for the CDR3 is TGCAGTGCTAGGGGACACACAAGCAATCAGCCCCAGCATTTT.

This clonotype appeared a few times. The chain carries TRBV2 and TRBJ1-3, with 9 bases identical to TRBD1. The CDR3 consists of 16 residues. With V trimmed by 5 bases and J by 2 bases, 7 bases remained unmatched. CDR1 and CDR2 (germline): SNHLY, FYNNEI. This chain's CDR3 is CASSPRTGEAGNTIYF. Here the CDR3 DNA reads TGTGCCAGCAGTCCTCGGACAGGGGAGGCTGGAAACACCATATATTTT.

The rearrangement links TRBV10-3 to TRBJ2-3, with D possibly TRBD1 on 6 matching bases. The V gene's germline CDR1 is ENHRY and CDR2 SYGVKD. V lost 7 bases to trimming and J lost 2 bases, with 10 bases between them. CDR3 length: 13 residues. The CDR3 protein is CAITRDNTDTQYF. In DNA, the CDR3 is TGTGCCATCACTCGGGACAACACAGATACGCAGTATTTT.

V usage is TRBV20-1 and J usage is TRBJ2-7; a possible D gene is TRBD1 (5 bases). V lost 3 bases and J 7 bases, leaving 16 bases between the germline ends. CDR1 is DFQATT, CDR2 SNEGSKA, per germline (reference sequence). The CDR3 sequence is 13 residues long. The CDR3 DNA sequence: TGCAGTGCTAGCACAGGTCCCCCCTGGGAGCAGTACTTC. It translates to CSASTGPPWEQYF.

This clonotype was observed at least ten times. This chain joins TRBV7-9 and TRBJ2-7; tentative D call: TRBD2 (6 bases). The CDR3 sequence is 14 residues long. Deletions cut 3 bases from V and 4 bases from J, with 13 bases between. Germline V gives CDR1 SEHNR, CDR2 FQNEAQ (reference sequence). Here the CDR3 reads CASSFTGLTYEQYF. The CDR3 DNA sequence: TGTGCCAGCAGCTTTACGGGACTGACTTACGAGCAGTACTTC.

The gene calls are TRBV27 and TRBJ2-1, with D unclear. Trimming left V 4 bases short and J 9 bases short, with 13 bases between. From germline, CDR1 is MNHEY and CDR2 SMNVEV (reference sequence). This CDR3 is built from 13 residues. The CDR3 DNA reads TGTGCCAGCAGTTCCTACTACACCGGTGAGCAGTTCTTC. Encoded protein: CASSSYYTGEQFF.

This clonotype was seen many times. This chain uses TRBV28 with TRBJ2-1; D call uncertain. V was cut by 2 bases and J by 8 bases, with 4 bases left in between. The germline CDR1 and CDR2 sequences are MDHEN and SYDVKM. This CDR3 contains 11 residues. CDR3 sequence: CASSLTYEQFF. The CDR3 DNA is TGTGCCAGCAGTTTAACTTATGAGCAGTTCTTC.

Only a few counts were recorded for this clonotype. J is TRBJ2-2 and V is TRBV28; 8 positions match TRBD1. Losses at the gene ends were 4 bases for V and 1 base for J; bases not matched to a gene: 5. The germline CDR1 and CDR2 sequences are MDHEN and SYDVKM. There are 16 residues in the CDR3. The CDR3 here is CASSSGQVMNTGELFF. CDR3 bases: TGTGCCAGCAGTTCGGGACAGGTGATGAACACCGGGGAGCTGTTTTTT.

A note on this clonotype: This may be a read error, as it is one base from a much larger clone. It is likely a read error, because the conserved phenylalanine at the end of the CDR3 is missing. The V gene is TRBV6-2 or TRBV6-3, the J gene TRBJ2-5; TRBD1 matches 8 bases. The trim removed 6 bases at V and 5 bases at J, leaving 14 bases unmatched. CDR1 is MNHEY and CDR2 is SVGEGT in the germline V gene. This CDR3 spans 16 amino acids. DNA for the CDR3: TGTGCCAGCAGCCCCATATCAGGGGGCTCGTATGAGACCCAGTACCTC. Translation gives CASSPISGGSYETQYL.

In this sample, this clonotype turned up a few times. The V gene is TRBV29-1, the J gene TRBJ2-7; 9 bases map to TRBD1. This CDR3 comprises 13 residues. CDR1 SQVTM and CDR2 ANQGSEA come from the germline V gene. V was pared by 6 bases and J by 4 bases, with 7 bases of the junction left unmatched. The CDR3 sequence: CSVRTGVVYEQYF. The DNA of the CDR3 is TGCAGCGTCCGGACAGGGGTGGTTTACGAGCAGTACTTC.

This clonotype was seen ten or more times. This chain uses TRBV7-2 with TRBJ2-3; 7 bases match TRBD1. The length of the CDR3 is 16 residues. After removal of 1 base from V and 2 bases from J, the junction contained 6 bases not matched to a gene. Per germline, CDR1 SGHTA and CDR2 FQGNSA. CDR3 sequence (DNA): TGTGCCAGCAGCTTAGGGACAGGAGACATCACAGATACGCAGTATTTT. Translated, it gives CASSLGTGDITDTQYF.

This rearrangement joins TRBV3-1 to TRBJ2-7, with TRBD2 matching over 7 bases. The CDR3 runs to 14 residues. The V gene's germline CDR1 is LGHDT and CDR2 YNNKEL (reference sequence). V trimming: 8 bases; J trimming: 2 bases; junction bases outside the gene matches: 9. The CDR3 DNA sequence: TGTGCCAGCGGCGCACGGCGGGAGACCTACGAGCAGTACTTC. Its translation is CASGARRETYEQYF.